Presented here are 19 T cell receptor beta chains from one specimen sequenced in a study of cytomegalovirus exposure and HLA in healthy donors. Use of 60 Vbeta and 13 Jbeta primers characterized the PCR. This table comes from immunoSEQ multiplex PCR, and its TCRdb copy is limited to in-frame clones, with some not included. The sample has about 120,000 clones; about 80% are singletons. Sequenced input: PBMCs. The receptors were sampled from a human donor in good health.

This clone was seen just once. V gene TRBV4-3 combines with J gene TRBJ2-3; 8 nucleotides line up with TRBD2. The CDR3 consists of 17 residues. The junction had 8 bases not matched to a gene; V was cut back by 1 base and J by 2 bases. Germline CDR1 LGHNA, CDR2 YSLEER. The CDR3 is CASSQAGGAKYTDTQYF. In DNA, the CDR3 is TGCGCCAGCAGCCAAGCCGGGGGGGCCAAATACACAGATACGCAGTATTTT.

This clone was detected a few times. The rearrangement joins TRBV18 to TRBJ1-1; no clear D gene. The germline V gene encodes CDR1 KGHSH and CDR2 LQKENI. The CDR3 contains 14 residues. Trimming stripped 5 bases from V and 1 base from J, with 11 bases between. The CDR3 DNA sequence: TGTGCCAGCTCAATATCCAATAGGAACACTGAAGCTTTCTTT. Amino acids: CASSISNRNTEAFF. Variable domain in full (rest from reference TRBV18 and TRBJ1-1): NAGVMQNPRHLVRRRGQEARLRCSPMKGHSHVYWYRQLPEEGLKFMVYLQKENIIDESGMPKERFSAEFPKEGPSILRIQQVVRGDSAAYFCASSISNRNTEAFFGQGTRLTVV.

The chain recombines TRBV4-3 with TRBJ2-3, with D possibly TRBD1 on 5 matching bases. Trimming pared 3 bases from V and 7 bases from J, leaving 20 bases between. The CDR3 contains 16 residues. Germline V gene data show CDR1 as LGHNA and CDR2 as YSLEER. The CDR3 spells CASSQTSSVQGYTQYF. CDR3 DNA sequence: TGCGCCAGCAGCCAGACTTCGTCCGTGCAGGGTTATACGCAGTATTTT.

V is TRBV29-1 and J is TRBJ2-7; TRBD2 matches at 13 bases. The CDR3 spans 17 residues. Germline CDR1 is SQVTM and CDR2 is ANQGSEA. V was clipped by 3 bases and J by 1 base; unmatched bases: 9. Written as DNA, the CDR3 is TGCAGCGTTGAGGGTGGTACTAGCGGGGGGGGATCCTACGAGCAGTACTTC. Its protein product is CSVEGGTSGGGSYEQYF.

The rearrangement joins TRBV6-5 to TRBJ2-7; TRBD1 might be the D (6 bases). There are 13 residues in the CDR3. V was trimmed by 6 bases and J by 0 bases, leaving 9 bases between them. In germline, CDR1 is MNHEY, CDR2 SVGAGI. CDR3: CASRGTSSYEQYF. The DNA for the CDR3 is TGTGCCAGCAGAGGGACAAGCTCCTACGAGCAGTACTTC.

The chain combines TRBV7-2 with TRBJ2-7; no definite D call. This CDR3 is built from 12 residues. V was cut by 4 bases and J by 6 bases, with 10 bases left in between. The germline gives CDR1 SGHTA, CDR2 FQGNSA. CDR3 in DNA: TGTGCCAGCAGCTATAGTCACCGCGAGCAGTACTTC. Translation: CASSYSHREQYF.

The chain uses TRBV6-6 and TRBJ2-7; D ambiguous. Per the germline V gene, CDR1 is MNHNY and CDR2 is SVGAGI (reference sequence). The CDR3 has 15 amino acids. With 0 bases removed from V and 3 bases from J, the gap between germline ends came to 12 bases. Here the CDR3 reads CASSYSFQVYYEQYF. Written as DNA, the CDR3 is TGTGCCAGCAGTTACTCGTTCCAAGTCTACTACGAGCAGTACTTC.

The chain uses TRBV6-5 and TRBJ1-1; no definite D call. From germline, CDR1 is MNHEY and CDR2 SVGAGI. V lost 5 bases and J lost 0, with 13 bases in between. The CDR3 has 15 amino acids. CDR3 sequence: CASSKVQSLNTEAFF. In DNA form, the CDR3 reads TGTGCCAGCAGTAAAGTACAGAGTTTGAACACTGAAGCTTTCTTT.

The rearrangement joins TRBV29-1 to TRBJ2-5, with 9 nucleotides matching TRBD1. V lost 2 bases and J lost 6; bases outside the gene matches: 4. The germline V gene has CDR1 SQVTM and CDR2 ANQGSEA. The CDR3 contains 13 residues. The CDR3 coding sequence is TGCAGCGTTGAAAAGGACAGGGGTCAGACCCAGTACTTC. Amino acid sequence: CSVEKDRGQTQYF.

The CDR3 region is CASSLTRSRRGNTEAFF. CDR3 DNA: TGTGCCAGCAGCCTAACTCGGAGCCGTAGGGGAAACACTGAAGCTTTCTTT. V usage is TRBV28 and J usage is TRBJ1-1, with D perhaps TRBD1 (5 bases). The CDR3 is made up of 17 amino acids. Trimming took off 6 bases at V and 2 bases at J, with 22 bases between the two ends. Germline-derived CDR1 and CDR2 are MDHEN and SYDVKM.

The gene calls are TRBV25-1 and TRBJ2-3; 7 bases fit TRBD2. The germline V gene encodes CDR1 MGHDK and CDR2 SYGVNS. CDR3 length: 15 residues. J gave up 4 bases and V 2 bases, and 6 bases lay outside the gene matches. CDR3 in DNA: TGTGCCAGCAGTGAAACGGGGGGATGGGCAGATACGCAGTATTTT. Protein: CASSETGGWADTQYF.

This clone occurred a few times. CDR3 sequence: CASSLVPGGALNSPLHF. The CDR3 DNA is TGTGCCAGCAGCTTAGTTCCCGGGGGGGCTCTTAATTCACCCCTCCACTTT. The chain employs TRBV7-2 and TRBJ1-6; D might be TRBD1 (6 bases). Germline CDR1 SGHTA, CDR2 FQGNSA. V lost 1 base to trimming and J lost 6 bases, with 16 bases between them. The CDR3 extends over 17 amino acids.

The chain is built from TRBV5-4 and TRBJ2-1; possible D gene TRBD2, 6 bases. Germline V gene data show CDR1 as SGHNT and CDR2 as YYREEE (reference sequence). CDR3 length equals 14 residues. Deletions cut 4 bases from V and 9 bases from J, with 17 bases between. The CDR3 DNA reads as TGTGCCAGCAGCGGAAATAGCTGGCGGGGTGAGCAGTTCTTC. It codes for CASSGNSWRGEQFF.

The chain carries TRBV11-2 and TRBJ2-5, with 9 positions matching TRBD1. J was trimmed by 4 bases and V by 5 bases; bases with no gene match: 11. This CDR3 is built from 16 residues. The germline gives CDR1 SGHAT, CDR2 FQNNGV. The CDR3 region is CASSRFGQGQAETQYF. Written as DNA, the CDR3 is TGTGCCAGCAGCCGATTCGGACAGGGGCAGGCAGAGACCCAGTACTTC. Together with reference TRBV11-2 and TRBJ2-5, the CDR3 gives the full variable domain: EAGVAQSPRYKIIEKRQSVAFWCNPISGHATLYWYQQILGQGPKLLIQFQNNGVVDDSQLPKDRFSAERLKGVDSTLKIQPAKLEDSAVYLCASSRFGQGQAETQYFGPGTRLLVL.

The rearrangement uses TRBV15 and TRBJ2-7; possible D gene TRBD2, 6 bases. This CDR3 is 16 amino acids long. V lost 4 bases to trimming and J lost 4 bases, with 20 bases between them. The V gene's germline CDR1 is LNHNV and CDR2 YYDKDF (reference sequence). Written as DNA, the CDR3 is TGTGCCACCAGCAAAGAGGTATTCGGGGGACCATACGAGCAGTACTTC. Protein: CATSKEVFGGPYEQYF.

This clone was seen just once. This chain connects TRBV7-2 to TRBJ2-5; a weak D match, TRBD2 (5 bases). Trimming took 4 bases from V and 1 from J, leaving 10 bases between them. The CDR3 totals 14 residues. Per germline, CDR1 SGHTA and CDR2 FQGNSA. This CDR3 is CASSSLGVQETQYF. CDR3 nucleotide sequence: TGTGCCAGCAGCTCCTTGGGAGTCCAAGAGACCCAGTACTTC.

The chain is built from TRBV19 and TRBJ2-2, with TRBD2 as a possible D gene (6 bases). The ends were cut back, 3 bases at V and 5 bases at J, with 16 bases in the middle. Germline CDR1 is LNHDA and CDR2 is SQIVND (reference sequence). The CDR3 runs 16 residues. CDR3 residues: CASSIWGRSYTGELFF. CDR3 sequence (DNA): TGTGCCAGTAGTATTTGGGGGAGGTCATATACCGGGGAGCTGTTTTTT. Looking up the rest from reference TRBV19 and TRBJ2-2 gives the full variable domain: DGGITQSPKYLFRKEGQNVTLSCEQNLNHDAMYWYRQDPGQGLRLIYYSQIVNDFQKGDIAEGYSVSREKKESFPLTVTSAQKNPTAFYLCASSIWGRSYTGELFFGEGSRLTVL.

The CDR3 DNA reads TGTGCAAGTCGCTTGGACAGGGGAACTGAAGCTTTCTTT. Translating gives CASRLDRGTEAFF. The chain employs TRBV12-2 and TRBJ1-1; the table's D call, TRBD1, was not checked against the DNA. TRBV12-2 has pseudogene status. This CDR3 is 13 amino acids long.

The V gene is TRBV6-5, the J gene TRBJ1-2; tentative D call: TRBD1 (6 bases). Trimming took 9 bases from V and 0 from J, leaving 11 bases between them. The CDR3 has 13 amino acids. Per the germline V gene, CDR1 is MNHEY and CDR2 is SVGAGI. The CDR3 spells CASSNRANYGYTF. The CDR3, as DNA: TGTGCCAGTTCAAACAGGGCTAACTATGGCTACACCTTC.